This TCR beta chain originates from a study of T cells after yellow fever vaccination. The 5'RACE template-switching step produced TCR cDNA and added a universal primer site and UMIs. Each CDR3 protein gets one entry after TCRdb re-called the 5' RACE reads with MiXCR. The sample consists of 300,000 to 350,000 distinct CDR3 sequences, around 4.3% of them appearing once. Germline CDR1 reads MDHEN; CDR2 reads SYDVKM. The CDR3 is made up of 12 amino acids. Trimming took off 6 bases at V and 3 bases at J, with 9 bases between the two ends. This clonotype was seen ten or more times. No antigen is known for it. Study findings and constraints: Only a minor proportion of clonotypes was detected across both CD4 and CD8 compartments. Peak timing came faster in the weaker secondary response, day 5 versus 15. Boosting was followed by the reappearance of most primary-vaccination clones (about 96% CD4, 85% to 90% CD8).

The clonotype comes from a man aged 18-30 years who received the YFV17D yellow fever vaccine. The sample here was PBMCs, taken 15 days after the yellow fever booster vaccination. The genes are TRBV28 and TRBJ2-7; the D is unclear. CDR3 region: CASSLRGYEQYV. DNA of the CDR3: TGTGCCAGCAGCTTAAGAGGCTACGAGCAGTACGTC.